This passage covers 25 T cell receptor beta chains from one sample sequenced in a study of cytomegalovirus exposure and HLA in healthy donors. It was with 60 Vbeta and 13 Jbeta primers that the PCR ran. Clones were read by immunoSEQ multiplex PCR, and TCRdb kept only the in-frame ones, dropping some. The sample holds 95,000 to 110,000 clones, 70% to 85% seen once. Input material: PBMCs. These receptors were collected from a male donor in good health and CMV-seronegative.

The rearrangement links TRBV11-3 to TRBJ2-7, with D possibly being TRBD1 (6 bases). There are 13 residues in the CDR3. CDR1 and CDR2 from the germline V gene are SGHNT and YENEEA. Deletions cut 3 bases from V and 4 bases from J, with 10 bases between. This CDR3 reads CASSLGAPYEQYF. The CDR3 nucleotides are TGTGCCAGCAGCTTGGGGGCTCCGTACGAGCAGTACTTC.

As regards this clone: The junction shows a germline mismatch at one end, possibly a read error. The CDR3 reads CSSSLPNTEAFF. Written as DNA, the CDR3 is TGTTCCAGCAGCCTTCCGAACACTGAAGCTTTCTTT. V is TRBV7-9 and J is TRBJ1-1; no firm D call. The germline CDR1 and CDR2 sequences are SEHNR and FQNEAQ (reference sequence). The CDR3 extends over 12 amino acids. The whole variable domain, filled in from reference TRBV7-9 and TRBJ1-1, reads DTGVSQNPRHKITKRGQNVTFRCDPISEHNRLYWYRQTLGQGPEFLTYFQNEAQLEKSRLLSDRFSAERPKGSFSTLEIQRTEQGDSAMYLCSSSLPNTEAFFGQGTRLTVV.

The CDR3: CASSQDWGQSNQPQHF. The CDR3 coding sequence is TGCGCCAGCAGCCAAGATTGGGGACAGAGCAATCAGCCCCAGCATTTT. This chain uses TRBV4-1 with TRBJ1-5; 7 bases match TRBD1. Germline lookup yields CDR1 MGHRA and CDR2 YSYEKL. The CDR3 is made up of 16 amino acids. The ends lost 0 bases at V and 1 base at J; junction bases unmatched: 3.

The V call is TRBV28, the J call TRBJ2-5; no firm D call. Germline V gene data show CDR1 as MDHEN and CDR2 as SYDVKM. V lost 3 bases, J lost 7 bases, and 9 bases lay in between. The length of the CDR3 is 12 residues. The CDR3 DNA is TGTGCCAGCAGTTTCGAGGTTTTGACCCAGTACTTC. Its translation is CASSFEVLTQYF.

This clone was detected once. The rearrangement links TRBV10-1 to TRBJ2-1; 10 nucleotides line up with TRBD2. V trimming: 4 bases; J trimming: 7 bases; junction bases outside the gene matches: 13. The CDR3 consists of 17 residues. From germline, CDR1 is WNHNN and CDR2 SYGVQD (reference sequence). CDR3 sequence: CASSVTKLAGSRNEQFF. CDR3 DNA sequence: TGCGCCAGCAGTGTGACAAAACTAGCGGGAAGTAGGAATGAGCAGTTCTTC.

This chain connects TRBV28 to TRBJ2-1; D gene uncertain. This CDR3 has 15 amino acids. With 5 bases removed from V and 5 bases from J, the gap between germline ends came to 16 bases. CDR1 is MDHEN and CDR2 is SYDVKM in the germline V gene. CDR3 nucleotide sequence: TGTGCCAGCAGTCTCGGGTCCATTGGAAACAATGAGCAGTTCTTC. Protein: CASSLGSIGNNEQFF.

This chain joins TRBV4-2 and TRBJ2-5, with TRBD2 matching 8 bases. The germline gives CDR1 LGHNA, CDR2 YNFKEQ. The V segment lost 0 bases and the J segment 11 bases; nucleotides outside the gene matches: 17. This CDR3 is built from 17 residues. CDR3 region: CASSQDPVSGTAREQYF. The CDR3 bases are TGTGCCAGCAGCCAAGATCCCGTTAGCGGGACCGCTAGGGAGCAGTACTTC.

The rearrangement joins TRBV6-5 to TRBJ2-1; 11 positions match TRBD2. Germline CDR1 MNHEY, CDR2 SVGAGI. After removal of 6 bases from V and 7 bases from J, the junction contained 8 bases not matched to a gene. CDR3 length: 15 amino acids. CDR3 sequence: CASRQLAGVENEQFF. CDR3 bases: TGTGCCAGCAGGCAACTAGCGGGAGTGGAAAATGAGCAGTTCTTC.

The chain uses TRBV27 and TRBJ2-7; TRBD1 matches at 9 bases. The CDR3 totals 17 residues. The V gene's germline CDR1 is MNHEY and CDR2 SMNVEV (reference sequence). The ends lost 6 bases at V and 1 base at J; junction bases unmatched: 13. CDR3 region: CASRTPYRGRQSYEQYF. The CDR3 DNA reads TGTGCCAGCAGAACTCCATACAGGGGGCGCCAGTCCTACGAGCAGTACTTC.

The CDR3 loop is CASTQDRGLQPQHF. The CDR3 bases are TGTGCCAGTACCCAGGACAGGGGGCTTCAGCCCCAGCATTTT. This chain uses TRBV19 with TRBJ1-5, with 11 bases fitting TRBD1. V trimming: 7 bases; J trimming: 6 bases; junction bases outside the gene matches: 5. The germline gives CDR1 LNHDA, CDR2 SQIVND (reference sequence). This CDR3 is 14 amino acids long.

V gene TRBV28 combines with J gene TRBJ2-5; possibly TRBD1 for D (6 bases). The J call could be wrong; TRBJ2-7 is a better fit for the DNA end. Germline CDR1 is MDHEN and CDR2 is SYDVKM. CDR3 size: 12 residues. For the CDR3, the DNA is TGTGCCAGCGGGGACAATGACTACGAGCAGTACTTC. Translating gives CASGDNDYEQYF.

The rearrangement uses TRBV4-1 and TRBJ2-1; 10 bases align to TRBD2. The J segment lost 14 bases and the V segment lost 0 bases, leaving 7 bases of the junction unmatched. The CDR3 loop spans 14 amino acids. Germline CDR1 and CDR2: MGHRA and YSYEKL. CDR3 in amino acids: CASSQDLLAGEKFF. DNA of the CDR3: TGCGCCAGCAGCCAAGATTTGCTAGCGGGAGAGAAGTTCTTC.

Here the CDR3 reads CASSSSGTGDHEQYF. The CDR3 nucleotides are TGCGCCAGCAGCTCGTCAGGGACAGGGGACCACGAGCAGTACTTC. The chain uses TRBV5-1 and TRBJ2-7, with 10 nucleotides matching TRBD1. The CDR3 has 15 amino acids. J gave up 5 bases and V 3 bases, and 8 bases lay outside the gene matches. Germline V gives CDR1 SGHRS, CDR2 YFSETQ.

This chain connects TRBV29-1 to TRBJ2-7, with TRBD1 matching 7 bases. Trimming removed 5 bases from V and 4 bases from J; junction bases left unmatched: 8. CDR3 length: 13 residues. CDR1 is SQVTM, CDR2 ANQGSEA, per germline. Here the CDR3 DNA reads TGCAGCGTTCGGGACAGAATTTCTTACGAGCAGTACTTC. This encodes CSVRDRISYEQYF.

J is TRBJ2-2 and V is TRBV11-3; TRBD1 matches 8 bases. This CDR3 is built from 16 residues. In germline, CDR1 is SGHNT, CDR2 YENEEA. J gave up 2 bases and V 5 bases, and 7 bases lay outside the gene matches. CDR3: CASSESGQVNTGELFF. In DNA form, the CDR3 reads TGTGCCAGCAGCGAATCGGGACAGGTTAACACCGGGGAGCTGTTTTTT.

The chain is built from TRBV7-2 and TRBJ1-3, with 9 bases aligning to TRBD1. Germline trimming cut 0 bases from V and 1 base from J; bases unmatched to any gene: 1. Germline CDR1 reads SGHTA; CDR2 reads FQGNSA. The CDR3 covers 16 residues. The CDR3 loop is CASSLAGTGSGNTIYF. Written as DNA, the CDR3 is TGTGCCAGCAGCTTAGCCGGGACAGGGTCTGGAAACACCATATATTTT. Full variable domain (rest looked up from reference TRBV7-2 and TRBJ1-3): GAGVSQSPSNKVTEKGKDVELRCDPISGHTALYWYRQSLGQGLEFLIYFQGNSAPDKSGLPSDRFSAERTGGSVSTLTIQRTQQEDSAVYLCASSLAGTGSGNTIYFGEGSWLTVV.

CDR3 region: CASSPTIGTAPDTQYF. In DNA, the CDR3 is TGTGCCAGCAGTCCTACCATTGGGACAGCCCCTGATACGCAGTATTTT. The chain couples TRBV27 to TRBJ2-3; TRBD1 matches at 7 bases. The length of the CDR3 is 16 residues. V lost 5 bases and J lost 6; bases outside the gene matches: 14. CDR1 and CDR2 (germline): MNHEY, SMNVEV (reference sequence).

The chain combines TRBV5-6 with TRBJ1-2; 8 bases line up with TRBD1. V was clipped by 4 bases and J by 3 bases; unmatched bases: 5. CDR1 is SGHDT, CDR2 YYEEEE, per germline. CDR3 size: 14 residues. CDR3 loop: CASSRTGIDYGYTF. The CDR3 region has the DNA TGTGCCAGCAGCCGGACAGGGATTGACTATGGCTACACCTTC.

The chain recombines TRBV6-5 with TRBJ2-7; 10 bases agree with TRBD2. The germline V gene has CDR1 MNHEY and CDR2 SVGAGI. This CDR3 is 15 amino acids long. Trimming removed 6 bases from V and 3 bases from J; junction bases left unmatched: 8. As DNA, the CDR3 is TGTGCCAGCAGCTCTCCGGGACTAGCGCGCTACGAGCAGTACTTC. Amino acid sequence: CASSSPGLARYEQYF.

The genes are TRBV29-1 and TRBJ1-2; no definite D call. Trimming pared 3 bases from V and 3 bases from J, leaving 11 bases between. Per germline, CDR1 SQVTM and CDR2 ANQGSEA. CDR3 size: 13 residues. CDR3 bases: TGCAGCGTTGAGTTGTCGCGCGACTATGGCTACACCTTC. It is translated as CSVELSRDYGYTF.

The V and J genes are TRBV28 and TRBJ1-2, with TRBD1 as a possible D gene (6 bases). CDR1 MDHEN and CDR2 SYDVKM come from the germline V gene. The CDR3 consists of 14 residues. The V end was cut by 6 bases, the J end by 1 base, with 12 bases between. The CDR3 coding sequence is TGTGCCAGCAGCTCCGCCAGGGGTAACTATGGCTACACCTTC. Translation: CASSSARGNYGYTF.

The table lists this clone with a few counts. The chain couples TRBV6-5 to TRBJ1-1; D is ambiguous. V lost 2 bases, J lost 4 bases, and 8 bases lay in between. Germline V gives CDR1 MNHEY, CDR2 SVGAGI. This CDR3 is built from 13 residues. CDR3 DNA: TGTGCCAGCAGTTACGGGGAGGGCACTGAAGCTTTCTTT. Amino acid sequence: CASSYGEGTEAFF.

The V call is TRBV25-1, the J call TRBJ1-2; TRBD1 is a possible D gene (5 bases). There are 13 residues in the CDR3. The V end was cut by 3 bases, the J end by 6 bases, with 11 bases between. CDR1 is MGHDK and CDR2 is SYGVNS in the germline V gene. The CDR3 bases are TGTGCCAGCAGTGAGACAGCAAGGGATGGCTACACCTTC. Amino acid sequence: CASSETARDGYTF.

This chain joins TRBV18 and TRBJ2-5; D ambiguous. Germline lookup yields CDR1 KGHSH and CDR2 LQKENI. The CDR3 is made up of 11 amino acids. Trimming removed 2 bases from V and 5 bases from J, with 3 bases in between. CDR3: CASSPSETQYF. The CDR3 DNA follows: TGTGCCAGCTCACCAAGCGAGACCCAGTACTTC.

The table lists this clone with a count of one. The rearrangement uses TRBV11-2 and TRBJ2-1; the match to TRBD2 covers 8 bases. CDR1 is SGHAT and CDR2 is FQNNGV in the germline V gene. The CDR3 runs to 14 residues. V gave up 2 bases and J gave up 6 bases; unmatched junction bases: 3. CDR3 sequence: CASSLTSGTNEQFF. CDR3 DNA: TGTGCCAGCAGCTTAACTAGCGGCACCAATGAGCAGTTCTTC.